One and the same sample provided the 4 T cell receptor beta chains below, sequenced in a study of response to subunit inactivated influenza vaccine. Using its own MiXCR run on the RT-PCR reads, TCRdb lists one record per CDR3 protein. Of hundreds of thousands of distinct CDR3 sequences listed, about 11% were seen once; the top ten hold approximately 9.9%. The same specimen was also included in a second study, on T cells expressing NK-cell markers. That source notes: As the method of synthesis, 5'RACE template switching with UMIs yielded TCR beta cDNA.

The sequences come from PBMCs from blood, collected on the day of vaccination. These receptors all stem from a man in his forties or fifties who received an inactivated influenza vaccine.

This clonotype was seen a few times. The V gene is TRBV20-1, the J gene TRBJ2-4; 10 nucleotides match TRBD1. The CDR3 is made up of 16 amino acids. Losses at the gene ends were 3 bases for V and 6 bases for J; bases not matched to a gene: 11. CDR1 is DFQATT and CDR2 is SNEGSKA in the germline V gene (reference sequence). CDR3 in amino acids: CSARDDRGLERNIQYF. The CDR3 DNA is TGCAGTGCTAGGGACGACAGGGGGCTTGAGAGAAACATTCAGTACTTC.

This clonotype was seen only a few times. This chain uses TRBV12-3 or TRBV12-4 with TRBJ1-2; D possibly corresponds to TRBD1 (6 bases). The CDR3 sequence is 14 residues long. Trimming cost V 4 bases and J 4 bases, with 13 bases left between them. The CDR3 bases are TGTGCCAGCAGTTCCCTCCGGGACATCTATGGCTACACCTTC. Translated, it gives CASSSLRDIYGYTF.

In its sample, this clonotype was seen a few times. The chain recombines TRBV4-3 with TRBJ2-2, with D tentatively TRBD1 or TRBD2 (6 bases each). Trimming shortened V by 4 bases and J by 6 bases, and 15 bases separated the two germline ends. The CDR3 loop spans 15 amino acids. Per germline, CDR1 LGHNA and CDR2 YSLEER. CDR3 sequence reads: CASSRSRRGAGELFF. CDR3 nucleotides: TGCGCCAGCAGCCGGTCACGGAGGGGGGCCGGGGAGCTGTTTTTT.

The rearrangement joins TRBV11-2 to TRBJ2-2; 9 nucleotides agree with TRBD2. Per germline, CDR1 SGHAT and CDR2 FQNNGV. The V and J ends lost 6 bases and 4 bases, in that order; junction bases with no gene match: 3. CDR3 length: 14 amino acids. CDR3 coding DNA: TGTGCCAGCAGGCTGCGGGGGGGCACCGGGGAGCTGTTTTTT. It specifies CASRLRGGTGELFF.